This TCR beta chain is drawn from a study of cytomegalovirus exposure and HLA in healthy donors. Points from the study as a whole: TCR beta sequences reportedly predicted most subjects' HLA-A and HLA-B alleles accurately. Researchers counted around 180 TCR beta chains as cytomegalovirus-associated. When a later analysis was performed, an Asian-associated ancestry cluster reportedly had fewer N-insertions than the roughly 640-donor mean. In an earlier analysis, productive rearrangement rates for most beta V segments clustered near 90% or 30%.

The V and J ends lost 5 bases and 5 bases respectively, with 15 bases between them. The CDR3 totals 14 residues. Germline assignment: CDR1 SGHTA and CDR2 FQGNSA. As regards this clone: Its target is not known.

PCR primers comprised 60 Vbeta and 13 Jbeta primers. Profiled with immunoSEQ multiplex PCR; TCRdb holds only in-frame clones, not every one. The sample records about 170,000 clones, roughly two thirds being singletons. Material for sequencing was PBMCs. This TCR derives from a young woman in good health and CMV-seropositive. This sequence joins TRBV7-2 and TRBJ1-2, with D tentatively TRBD1 (5 bases). In DNA form, the CDR3 reads TGTGCCAGCAGCCCCGGATGGGGCGGTTATGGCTACACCTTC. This codes for CASSPGWGGYGYTF.